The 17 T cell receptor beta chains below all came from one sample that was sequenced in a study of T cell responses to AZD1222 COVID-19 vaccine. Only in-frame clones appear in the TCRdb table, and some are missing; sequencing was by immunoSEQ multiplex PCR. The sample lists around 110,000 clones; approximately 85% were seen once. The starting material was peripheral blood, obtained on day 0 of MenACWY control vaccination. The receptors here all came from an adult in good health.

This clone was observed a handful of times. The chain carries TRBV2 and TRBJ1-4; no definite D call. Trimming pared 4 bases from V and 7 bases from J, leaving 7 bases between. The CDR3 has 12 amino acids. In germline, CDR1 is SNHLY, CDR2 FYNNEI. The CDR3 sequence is CASSVLVEKLFF. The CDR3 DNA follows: TGTGCCAGCAGTGTCTTGGTTGAAAAACTGTTTTTT.

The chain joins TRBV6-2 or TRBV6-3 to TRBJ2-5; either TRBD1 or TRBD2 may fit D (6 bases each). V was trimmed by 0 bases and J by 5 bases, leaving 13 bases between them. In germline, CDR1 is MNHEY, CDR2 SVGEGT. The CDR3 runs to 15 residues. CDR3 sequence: CASSYSVGGRETQYF. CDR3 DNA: TGTGCCAGCAGTTACTCAGTGGGGGGCCGGGAGACCCAGTACTTC.

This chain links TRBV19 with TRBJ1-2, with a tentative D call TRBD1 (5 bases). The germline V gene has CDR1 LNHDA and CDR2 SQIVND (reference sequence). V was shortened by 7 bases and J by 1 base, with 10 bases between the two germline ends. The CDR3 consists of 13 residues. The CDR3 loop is CASTTDNNYGYTF. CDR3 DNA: TGTGCCAGTACCACGGACAATAACTATGGCTACACCTTC.

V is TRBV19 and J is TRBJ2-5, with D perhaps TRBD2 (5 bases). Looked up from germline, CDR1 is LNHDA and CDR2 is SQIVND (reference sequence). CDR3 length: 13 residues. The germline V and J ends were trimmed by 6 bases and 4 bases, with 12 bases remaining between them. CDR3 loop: CASRAEGRETQYF. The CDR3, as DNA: TGTGCCAGTAGAGCGGAAGGGAGAGAGACCCAGTACTTC.

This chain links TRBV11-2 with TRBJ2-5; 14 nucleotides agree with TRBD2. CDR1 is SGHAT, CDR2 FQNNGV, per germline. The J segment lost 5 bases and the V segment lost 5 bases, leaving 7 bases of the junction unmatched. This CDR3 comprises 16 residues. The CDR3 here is CASSTTSGGGLETQYF. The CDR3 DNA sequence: TGTGCCAGCAGCACGACTAGCGGGGGGGGACTGGAGACCCAGTACTTC. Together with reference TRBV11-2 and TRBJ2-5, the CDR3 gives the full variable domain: EAGVAQSPRYKIIEKRQSVAFWCNPISGHATLYWYQQILGQGPKLLIQFQNNGVVDDSQLPKDRFSAERLKGVDSTLKIQPAKLEDSAVYLCASSTTSGGGLETQYFGPGTRLLVL.

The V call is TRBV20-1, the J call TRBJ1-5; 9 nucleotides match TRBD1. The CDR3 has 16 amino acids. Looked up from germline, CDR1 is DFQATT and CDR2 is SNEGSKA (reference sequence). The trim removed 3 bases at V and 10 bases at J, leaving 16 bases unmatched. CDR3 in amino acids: CSASGADRGSVGPQHF. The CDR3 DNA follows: TGCAGTGCTAGTGGGGCGGACAGGGGTTCCGTTGGTCCCCAGCATTTT.

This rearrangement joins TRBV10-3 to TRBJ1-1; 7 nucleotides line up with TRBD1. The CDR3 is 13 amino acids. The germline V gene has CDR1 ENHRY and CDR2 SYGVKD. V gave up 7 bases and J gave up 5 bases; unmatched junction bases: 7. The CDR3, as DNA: TGTGCCATCACCCTACGACAGGGAACTGAAGCTTTCTTT. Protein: CAITLRQGTEAFF.

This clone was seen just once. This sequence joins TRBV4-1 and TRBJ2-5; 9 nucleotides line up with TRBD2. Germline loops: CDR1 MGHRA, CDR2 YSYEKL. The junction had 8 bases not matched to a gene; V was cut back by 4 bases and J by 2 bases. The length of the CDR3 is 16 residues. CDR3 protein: CASSLAAGGRQETQYF. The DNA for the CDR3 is TGCGCCAGCAGCCTCGCGGCGGGGGGGCGGCAAGAGACCCAGTACTTC.

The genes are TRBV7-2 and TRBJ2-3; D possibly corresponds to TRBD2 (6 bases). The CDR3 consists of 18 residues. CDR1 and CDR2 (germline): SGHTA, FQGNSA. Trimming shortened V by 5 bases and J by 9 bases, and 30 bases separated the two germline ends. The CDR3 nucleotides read TGTGCCAGCAGCCCACTGTTAACTTCAGGGACTCAGCCGCGAACGCAGTATTTT. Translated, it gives CASSPLLTSGTQPRTQYF.

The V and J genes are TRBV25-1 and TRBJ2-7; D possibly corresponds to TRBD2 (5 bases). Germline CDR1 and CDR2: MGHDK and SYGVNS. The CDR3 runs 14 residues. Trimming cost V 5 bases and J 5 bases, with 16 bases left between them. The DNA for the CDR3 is TGTGCCAGCAGTATAGCCCAGAGGGAAAACGAGCAGTACTTC. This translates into CASSIAQRENEQYF.

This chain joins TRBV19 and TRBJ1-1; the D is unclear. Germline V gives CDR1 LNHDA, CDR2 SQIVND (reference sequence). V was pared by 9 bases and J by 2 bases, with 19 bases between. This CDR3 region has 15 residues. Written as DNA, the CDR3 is TGTGCCAGCCATTCCACCCGGCGGGGTAACACTGAAGCTTTCTTT. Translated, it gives CASHSTRRGNTEAFF.

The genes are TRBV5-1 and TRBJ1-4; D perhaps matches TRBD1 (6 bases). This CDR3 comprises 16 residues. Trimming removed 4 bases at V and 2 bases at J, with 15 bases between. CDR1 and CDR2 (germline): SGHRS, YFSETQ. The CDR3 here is CASSITGSLTNEKLFF. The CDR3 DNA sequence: TGCGCCAGCAGCATCACAGGGTCATTGACTAATGAAAAACTGTTTTTT.

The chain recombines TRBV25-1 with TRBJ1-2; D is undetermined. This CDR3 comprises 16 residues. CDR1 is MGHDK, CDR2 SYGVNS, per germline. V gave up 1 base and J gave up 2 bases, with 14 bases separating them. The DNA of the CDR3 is TGTGCCAGCAGTGAATGGAAGTTGGACGGAAACTATGGCTACACCTTC. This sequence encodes CASSEWKLDGNYGYTF.

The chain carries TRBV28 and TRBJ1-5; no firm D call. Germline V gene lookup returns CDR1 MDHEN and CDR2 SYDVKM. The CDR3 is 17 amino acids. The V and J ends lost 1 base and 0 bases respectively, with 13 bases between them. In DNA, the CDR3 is TGTGCCAGCAGTTTATCCATTTCGCACCTTAGCAATCAGCCCCAGCATTTT. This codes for CASSLSISHLSNQPQHF.

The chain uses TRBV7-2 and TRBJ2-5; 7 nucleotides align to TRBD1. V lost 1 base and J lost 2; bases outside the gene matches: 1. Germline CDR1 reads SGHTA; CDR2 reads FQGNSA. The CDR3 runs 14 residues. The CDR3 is CASSLGTGQETQYF. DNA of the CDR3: TGTGCCAGCAGCTTAGGGACAGGTCAAGAGACCCAGTACTTC.

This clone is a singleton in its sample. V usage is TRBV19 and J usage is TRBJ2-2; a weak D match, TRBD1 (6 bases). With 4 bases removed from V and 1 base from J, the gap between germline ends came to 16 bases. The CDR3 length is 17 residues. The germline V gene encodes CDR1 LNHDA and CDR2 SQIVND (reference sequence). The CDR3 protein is CASSRKPTGLNTGELFF. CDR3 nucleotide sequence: TGTGCCAGTAGTAGAAAACCTACAGGGTTGAACACCGGGGAGCTGTTTTTT.

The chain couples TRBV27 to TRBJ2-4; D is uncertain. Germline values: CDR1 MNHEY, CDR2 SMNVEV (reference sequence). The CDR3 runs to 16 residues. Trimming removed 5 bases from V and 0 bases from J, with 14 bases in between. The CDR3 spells CASSGPGRLAKNIQYF. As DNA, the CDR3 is TGTGCCAGCAGTGGACCAGGACGGTTAGCCAAAAACATTCAGTACTTC.